These 20 T cell receptor beta chains originate from one sample sequenced in a study of T cell responses to AZD1222 COVID-19 vaccine. Assay used: immunoSEQ multiplex PCR; TCRdb lists only in-frame clones, some missing. The sample has roughly 150,000 clones; 84% are singletons. The source material was peripheral blood, sampled on day 0 of AZD1222 vaccination. The receptors shown here come from an adult in good health.

The rearrangement links TRBV10-3 to TRBJ1-3; D is possibly TRBD1 (5 bases). The CDR3 length is 13 residues. Germline V gene data show CDR1 as ENHRY and CDR2 as SYGVKD. Trimming took off 8 bases at V and 1 base at J, with 9 bases between the two ends. DNA of the CDR3: TGTGCCATCGGCCCAGGGTCTGGAAACACCATATATTTT. Translation: CAIGPGSGNTIYF.

The chain combines TRBV5-1 with TRBJ2-7; D not resolved. Per the germline V gene, CDR1 is SGHRS and CDR2 is YFSETQ. The CDR3 runs to 14 residues. The V gene lost 0 bases and the J gene lost 5 bases, with 12 bases spanning the gap. CDR3 residues: CASSLDGPRDEQYF. The CDR3, as DNA: TGCGCCAGCAGCTTGGACGGGCCTCGGGACGAGCAGTACTTC.

The chain links TRBV30 to TRBJ1-6; D gene uncertain. The CDR3 runs to 14 residues. Trimming took off 1 base at V and 2 bases at J, with 6 bases between the two ends. Germline values: CDR1 GTSNPN, CDR2 SVGIG (reference sequence). DNA for the CDR3: TGTGCCTGGAGTGGGAAAACCTATAATTCACCCCTCCACTTT. Translated, it gives CAWSGKTYNSPLHF.

This clone was recorded a few times. The genes are TRBV5-4 and TRBJ1-4; D is uncertain. CDR3 size: 16 residues. Germline V gives CDR1 SGHNT, CDR2 YYREEE (reference sequence). Trimming shortened V by 0 bases and J by 0 bases, and 9 bases separated the two germline ends. The CDR3 DNA reads as TGTGCCAGCAGCTTGGAAAGGGATGCAACTAATGAAAAACTGTTTTTT. Protein sequence: CASSLERDATNEKLFF.

This clone was detected a few times. This chain uses TRBV25-1 with TRBJ2-6; D is unresolved. There are 14 residues in the CDR3. The V and J ends lost 5 bases and 0 bases respectively, with 5 bases between them. Germline-derived CDR1 and CDR2 are MGHDK and SYGVNS. In DNA, the CDR3 is TGTGCCAGCAGTTCTAGCTCTGGGGCCAACGTCCTGACTTTC. It codes for CASSSSSGANVLTF.

V and J are TRBV5-8 and TRBJ1-3; D unclear. V was clipped by 4 bases and J by 0 bases, with 11 bases between them. Germline CDR1 is SGHTS and CDR2 is YDEGEE. CDR3 length: 15 residues. The CDR3 loop is CASSVGRISGNTIYF. Here the CDR3 DNA reads TGTGCCAGCAGCGTCGGACGTATCTCTGGAAACACCATATATTTT.

The genes are TRBV4-1 and TRBJ1-1; TRBD1 agrees at 7 bases. This CDR3 has 16 residues. Trimming at V came to 1 base and at J to 1 base, leaving 6 bases not matched to a gene. Germline V gene sequence: CDR1 MGHRA, CDR2 YSYEKL. The CDR3 DNA sequence: TGCGCCAGCAGCCAAGTCGACAGGGCTGGGAACACTGAAGCTTTCTTT. Residues: CASSQVDRAGNTEAFF.

The chain uses TRBV18 and TRBJ1-1; 7 nucleotides agree with TRBD1. The germline gives CDR1 KGHSH, CDR2 LQKENI. J was trimmed by 0 bases and V by 8 bases; bases with no gene match: 18. The CDR3 is made up of 18 amino acids. The CDR3 protein is CASLPRAGGIYMNTEAFF. CDR3 sequence (DNA): TGTGCCAGCCTTCCAAGGGCAGGGGGAATTTACATGAACACTGAAGCTTTCTTT.

This chain joins TRBV5-1 and TRBJ1-1; 10 nucleotides align to TRBD1. Germline loops: CDR1 SGHRS, CDR2 YFSETQ. V lost 4 bases to trimming and J lost 4 bases; unmatched junction nucleotides: 7. The CDR3 contains 15 residues. CDR3 amino acids: CASSLGQGGVTEAFF. Here the CDR3 DNA reads TGCGCCAGCAGCCTAGGACAGGGGGGAGTCACTGAAGCTTTCTTT.

V is TRBV6-6 and J is TRBJ2-3; 7 nucleotides match TRBD1. The trim removed 5 bases at V and 3 bases at J, leaving 8 bases unmatched. Germline CDR1 MNHNY, CDR2 SVGAGI (reference sequence). The CDR3 runs to 15 residues. The DNA for the CDR3 is TGTGCCAGCAGTAAACGACAGGGTAATACAGATACGCAGTATTTT. Translated, it gives CASSKRQGNTDTQYF.

This clone has just a few counts. The V and J genes are TRBV29-1 and TRBJ1-2; D gene uncertain. Deletions cut 2 bases from V and 7 bases from J, with 17 bases between. The CDR3 runs to 14 residues. From germline, CDR1 is SQVTM and CDR2 ANQGSEA. In nucleotides, the CDR3 is TGCAGCGTTGAAAAGCGGCAGGCGGCTTCTGGCTACACCTTC. Its translation is CSVEKRQAASGYTF.

The chain is built from TRBV6-5 and TRBJ2-2; 12 nucleotides align to TRBD2. The CDR3 runs 15 residues. Germline V gene data show CDR1 as MNHEY and CDR2 as SVGAGI. V trimming: 5 bases; J trimming: 3 bases; junction bases outside the gene matches: 1. The CDR3 here is CASSRLAGDTGELFF. The CDR3 nucleotides read TGTGCCAGCAGTAGACTAGCGGGGGACACCGGGGAGCTGTTTTTT.

The chain uses TRBV28 and TRBJ1-3; TRBD1 matches 7 bases. The CDR3 runs 16 residues. The V gene's germline CDR1 is MDHEN and CDR2 SYDVKM. The V segment lost 7 bases and the J segment 0 bases; nucleotides outside the gene matches: 9. In nucleotides, the CDR3 is TGTGCCAGCACGTCAACAGGGGAGAGCTCTGGAAACACCATATATTTT. Protein: CASTSTGESSGNTIYF.

The rearrangement uses TRBV27 and TRBJ1-2; weak D call: TRBD1 (6 bases). This CDR3 has 14 residues. Trimming shortened V by 6 bases and J by 3 bases, and 14 bases separated the two germline ends. Germline loops: CDR1 MNHEY, CDR2 SMNVEV (reference sequence). CDR3 in amino acids: CASRDTGSYYGYTF. CDR3 DNA sequence: TGTGCCAGCAGAGATACAGGGAGTTACTATGGCTACACCTTC.

The chain combines TRBV10-3 with TRBJ1-1; D uncertain. Trimming removed 5 bases from V and 1 base from J, with 11 bases in between. Germline CDR1 ENHRY, CDR2 SYGVKD. This CDR3 has 14 amino acids. CDR3 in DNA: TGTGCCATCAGTTCTCCGACGGCGAACACTGAAGCTTTCTTT. This encodes CAISSPTANTEAFF.

The V call is TRBV2, the J call TRBJ1-4; 7 bases fit TRBD1. Trimming took 6 bases from V and 2 from J; bases not matched to a gene: 6. This CDR3 has 15 residues. The germline gives CDR1 SNHLY, CDR2 FYNNEI. CDR3 in amino acids: CASSKQGYTNEKLFF. The DNA of the CDR3 is TGTGCCAGCAGCAAACAGGGGTATACTAATGAAAAACTGTTTTTT.

V and J are TRBV6-6 and TRBJ2-7, with D uncertain. CDR1 is MNHNY and CDR2 is SVGAGI in the germline V gene (reference sequence). Trimming shortened V by 5 bases and J by 3 bases, and 8 bases separated the two germline ends. The CDR3 loop spans 12 amino acids. The CDR3: CASSPDHYEQYF. CDR3 sequence (DNA): TGTGCCAGCAGTCCAGACCACTACGAGCAGTACTTC.

J is TRBJ1-2 and V is TRBV29-1; TRBD1 aligns across 11 bases. Trimming cost V 6 bases and J 4 bases; bases outside gene matches: 7. The CDR3 has 14 amino acids. CDR1 is SQVTM and CDR2 is ANQGSEA in the germline V gene. The CDR3 is CSVATGTGGYGYTF. The CDR3, as DNA: TGCAGCGTCGCGACCGGGACAGGGGGCTATGGCTACACCTTC. The entire variable domain, with the rest obtained from reference TRBV29-1 and TRBJ1-2, is as follows: SAVISQKPSRDICQRGTSLTIQCQVDSQVTMMFWYRQQPGQSLTLIATANQGSEATYESGFVIDKFPISRPNLTFSTLTVSNMSPEDSSIYLCSVATGTGGYGYTFGSGTRLTVV.

The V call is TRBV29-1, the J call TRBJ2-7; TRBD1 matches 7 bases. After removal of 3 bases from V and 4 bases from J, the junction contained 3 bases not matched to a gene. Germline CDR1 is SQVTM and CDR2 is ANQGSEA. This CDR3 has 12 amino acids. The CDR3 reads CSVDRGPYEQYF. The CDR3 coding sequence is TGCAGCGTTGATAGGGGGCCGTACGAGCAGTACTTC.

This chain joins TRBV24-1 and TRBJ2-2; D perhaps matches TRBD2 (7 bases). Germline-derived CDR1 and CDR2 are KGHDR and SFDVKD. V lost 5 bases, J lost 6 bases, and 15 bases lay in between. The CDR3 is 15 amino acids. CDR3 protein: CATSALGGGPGELFF. The CDR3 region has the DNA TGTGCCACCAGTGCCCTGGGAGGGGGGCCCGGGGAGCTGTTTTTT.